Below, one T cell receptor (beta chain) is given with its context. A second about 6 to 12 cycle PCR used barcoded and J-beta primers. Every cDNA was tagged by a template-switch adaptor with 12 random nucleotides. A single record per CDR3 protein comes from TCRdb applying MiXCR to the 5' RACE reads. The sample contains around 520,000 distinct CDR3 sequences, roughly a quarter of which appear only once. This entry belongs to a study of blood T cells in healthy people across ages. CDR1 and CDR2 (germline): LGHDT, YNNKEL (reference sequence). The V and J ends lost 3 bases and 8 bases respectively, with 10 bases between them. CDR3 length: 12 residues. These data were likewise used in another study, on T cells of mothers and their children.

Source material: blood. The chain joins TRBV3-1 to TRBJ1-2, with a possible D match to TRBD1 (5 bases). This receptor was taken from a boy aged 2-9 years in good health. DNA for the CDR3: TGTGCCAGCAGCCAGCAGGGACTCGGCTACACCTTC. Encoded protein: CASSQQGLGYTF.